This TCR beta chain was documented in a study of blood T cell repertoires in COVID-19. As for the study in general: Specimens from acute and convalescent COVID-19 originated in the United States, Italy and Spain. The cDNA or gDNA used as material had been derived from T cells, B-cell-depleted T cells, or PBMCs.

Germline CDR1 SEHNR, CDR2 FQNEAQ (reference sequence). Trimming cost V 2 bases and J 8 bases, with 13 bases left between them. The CDR3 extends over 15 amino acids. As handled by the study authors: Amplifying reference gene primers gave estimates of nucleated cell counts. Method: immunoSEQ multiplex PCR; TCRdb's copy keeps in-frame clones and lacks some. V and J calls and clone size follow that table, whereas D and trimming were derived from the DNA. Of under 250,000 clones listed, 70% to 90% are singletons. Input material: peripheral blood. The TCR comes from a man aged 50 to 59 with acute or convalescent COVID-19. V gene TRBV7-9 combines with J gene TRBJ1-6; tentatively, D is TRBD1 (5 bases). The CDR3 sequence is CASSLSGEVDSPLHF. The CDR3, as DNA: TGTGCCAGCAGCTTATCGGGGGAGGTGGATTCACCCCTCCACTTT.